The clone carrying this T cell receptor (beta chain) was observed at least ten times. TCRdb called the RT-PCR reads again in MiXCR, with one record for every CDR3 protein. The sample holds hundreds of thousands of distinct CDR3 sequences; 11% are singletons and the top ten take 11%. V gave up 1 base and J gave up 7 bases, with 8 bases separating them. Germline assignment: CDR1 SEHNR and CDR2 FQNEAQ (reference sequence). The CDR3 runs 12 residues. These data originate in a study of response to subunit inactivated influenza vaccine. Separately, the same data were catalogued under a study of T cells expressing NK-cell markers. This second study says: 5'RACE template switching with UMIs produced the TCR beta cDNA. Obtained from sorted CD3+CD56+NKG2C+, CD3+CD56+NKG2C- and CD3+CD56-NKG2C+ T cells were the TCR beta repertoires. Sequenced donors, eight in total, included seven who were HCMV-seropositive and one who was seronegative. For about six donors, the dominant NKG2C+ clonotypes made up roughly 1.0-7.0% of their CD8+ T cells. No clear determination of HCMV specificity was made for expanded NKG2C+ T cell clones.

The V gene is TRBV7-9, the J gene TRBJ2-7; D uncertain. The source was PBMCs from blood, collected on the day of vaccination. This TCR was sampled from a man between 45 and 60 years old who received an inactivated influenza vaccine. The CDR3 region is CASSLGAREQYF. The CDR3 DNA is TGTGCCAGCAGCTTAGGAGCGCGAGAGCAGTACTTC.